The 24 T cell receptor beta chains in this list originate from one sample, sequenced in a study of beta chain features in type 1 diabetes. Expressed TCRB transcripts were sequenced after all isolated RNA was converted to cDNA. Repertoires were generated with immunoSEQ multiplex PCR, while TCRdb's copy carries only in-frame clones and drops some. The sample lists roughly 300,000 clones; 8% were seen once. The material sequenced was central memory CD4+ T cells from blood. These receptors all stem from a woman aged 18-29 years in good health.

V usage is TRBV7-9 and J usage is TRBJ1-2; perhaps TRBD1 as D (5 bases). Trimming stripped 6 bases from V and 2 bases from J, with 16 bases between. The germline CDR1 and CDR2 sequences are SEHNR and FQNEAQ (reference sequence). CDR3 size: 15 residues. The DNA for the CDR3 is TGTGCCAGCAGTCAAGGGCAGGGCTTAAACTATGGCTACACCTTC. As protein: CASSQGQGLNYGYTF.

The J gene is TRBJ1-5, the V gene TRBV7-2; the D gene is possibly TRBD1 (5 bases). The ends were cut back, 3 bases at V and 0 bases at J, with 9 bases in the middle. The CDR3 extends over 15 amino acids. CDR1 and CDR2 (germline): SGHTA, FQGNSA. In DNA, the CDR3 is TGTGCCAGCAGCTTCAGGGCCGGTAGCAATCAGCCCCAGCATTTT. It is translated as CASSFRAGSNQPQHF. The whole variable domain, remainder taken from reference TRBV7-2 and TRBJ1-5, is GAGVSQSPSNKVTEKGKDVELRCDPISGHTALYWYRQSLGQGLEFLIYFQGNSAPDKSGLPSDRFSAERTGGSVSTLTIQRTQQEDSAVYLCASSFRAGSNQPQHFGDGTRLSIL.

This chain links TRBV27 with TRBJ2-1; 7 positions match TRBD1. Germline CDR1 MNHEY, CDR2 SMNVEV (reference sequence). The CDR3 covers 16 residues. V trimming: 1 base; J trimming: 12 bases; junction bases outside the gene matches: 15. The CDR3 protein is CASSLYGRGYGASQFF. In nucleotides, the CDR3 is TGTGCCAGCAGTTTATACGGCAGGGGGTACGGAGCTTCGCAGTTCTTC.

This clone was observed at least ten times. This rearrangement joins TRBV28 to TRBJ2-1; tentatively, D is TRBD1 (5 bases). The germline V gene encodes CDR1 MDHEN and CDR2 SYDVKM. The CDR3 loop spans 11 amino acids. V lost 5 bases and J lost 12, with 11 bases in between. For the CDR3, the DNA is TGTGCCAGCAGTGACATAGGGGTGCAGTTCTTC. This codes for CASSDIGVQFF.

This clone came up a few times. One junction end disagrees with the germline gene, perhaps due to a read error. The V gene is TRBV6-5, the J gene TRBJ1-2, with TRBD1 matching over 7 bases. The germline CDR1 and CDR2 sequences are MNHEY and SVGAGI. The CDR3 loop spans 12 amino acids. The DNA for the CDR3 is TGTGCCAGCAGTTTCCTACCGGGACAGCCCTTCTTC. It specifies CASSFLPGQPFF.

This clone has more than one count but fewer than ten. The V gene is TRBV27, the J gene TRBJ2-1; 9 bases agree with TRBD2. The J segment lost 3 bases and the V segment lost 2 bases, leaving 2 bases of the junction unmatched. CDR3 length: 15 amino acids. The V gene's germline CDR1 is MNHEY and CDR2 SMNVEV (reference sequence). The CDR3: CASSLAGGVYNEQFF. The DNA of the CDR3 is TGTGCCAGCAGTTTAGCGGGAGGGGTCTACAATGAGCAGTTCTTC.

This clone showed up just a few times. This rearrangement joins TRBV28 to TRBJ2-1, with D perhaps TRBD2 (5 bases). The V end was cut by 6 bases, the J end by 10 bases, with 7 bases between. Germline loops: CDR1 MDHEN, CDR2 SYDVKM. The CDR3 spans 10 residues. CDR3 in DNA: TGTGCCAGCAGAGAGCGGGAGCAGTTCTTC. Its translation: CASREREQFF.

The sample holds many counts of this clone. This chain uses TRBV28 with TRBJ2-5, with D tentatively TRBD2 (5 bases). The V gene lost 7 bases and the J gene lost 10 bases, with 13 bases spanning the gap. The CDR3 length is 11 residues. Germline lookup yields CDR1 MDHEN and CDR2 SYDVKM. This chain's CDR3 is CASTESGYQYF. The CDR3 nucleotides read TGTGCCAGCACCGAATCGGGGTACCAGTACTTC.

The V call is TRBV7-3, the J call TRBJ2-1; TRBD2 aligns across 8 bases. With 2 bases clipped from V and 4 bases from J, the junction kept 4 bases outside the gene matches. From germline, CDR1 is SGHTA and CDR2 FQGTGA. The CDR3 extends over 15 amino acids. This chain's CDR3 is CASSLSAGAYNEQFF. DNA for the CDR3: TGTGCCAGCAGCTTATCAGCGGGAGCGTACAATGAGCAGTTCTTC.

This clone has only a few counts. The rearrangement joins TRBV27 to TRBJ2-2, with D unclear. This CDR3 is 15 amino acids long. CDR1 and CDR2 (germline): MNHEY, SMNVEV (reference sequence). Trimming stripped 5 bases from V and 6 bases from J, with 16 bases between. The CDR3 region is CASSNSLGRAGELFF. In DNA, the CDR3 is TGTGCCAGCAGTAACTCCCTCGGGCGCGCCGGGGAGCTGTTTTTT.

The genes are TRBV14 and TRBJ2-3; possibly TRBD1 or TRBD2 for D (5 bases each). Germline V lookup: CDR1 SGHDN, CDR2 FVKESK. The V end lost 0 bases, the J end lost 5 bases, and 12 bases lay between the germline ends. There are 15 residues in the CDR3. The CDR3 DNA sequence: TGTGCCAGCAGCCAAGATAGTCGGGGACGAGATACGCAGTATTTT. Translation gives CASSQDSRGRDTQYF.

The chain couples TRBV14 to TRBJ1-6; possible D gene TRBD1, 6 bases. The germline gives CDR1 SGHDN, CDR2 FVKESK. The V and J ends lost 3 bases and 7 bases respectively, with 7 bases between them. The CDR3 contains 13 residues. The CDR3 is CASSHGGNSPLHF. The CDR3 region has the DNA TGTGCCAGCAGCCACGGGGGCAATTCACCCCTCCACTTT.

This clone appeared a few times. This chain uses TRBV6-6 with TRBJ1-5, with no clear D. Trimming removed 6 bases from V and 5 bases from J, with 8 bases in between. The CDR3 extends over 12 amino acids. Germline V gene lookup returns CDR1 MNHNY and CDR2 SVGAGI (reference sequence). The CDR3 reads CASRSHDQPQHF. As DNA, the CDR3 is TGTGCCAGCAGGTCTCACGATCAGCCCCAGCATTTT.

The chain has TRBV29-1 and TRBJ2-3; TRBD2 matches 10 bases. The germline V gene encodes CDR1 SQVTM and CDR2 ANQGSEA. This CDR3 has 15 residues. The V gene end was trimmed by 6 bases and the J gene end by 4 bases; junction bases not matched to a gene: 10. CDR3 in DNA: TGCAGCGTCGGAGGCTCTAGCGGGAGTGCAGATACGCAGTATTTT. This codes for CSVGGSSGSADTQYF.

In its sample, this clone was seen many times. The rearrangement joins TRBV21-1 to TRBJ1-2; no DNA check was done on the table's D call, TRBD1. TRBV21-1 is designated a pseudogene. The CDR3 extends over 11 amino acids. The CDR3 nucleotides read TGTGCCAGCTTGTCAGGCTATGGCTACACCTTC. This encodes CASLSGYGYTF.

This chain connects TRBV4-2 to TRBJ2-2, with D tentatively TRBD1 (5 bases). The CDR3 has 17 amino acids. Trimming took 4 bases from V and 3 from J, leaving 18 bases between them. The germline CDR1 and CDR2 sequences are LGHNA and YNFKEQ. This CDR3 is CASSPVLGQGDTGELFF. The CDR3, as DNA: TGTGCCAGCAGCCCCGTACTTGGGCAGGGCGACACCGGGGAGCTGTTTTTT.

This clone was recorded a few times. The CDR3 DNA reads as TGTGCCAGCAGCTTGGGACAGACCGGGGAGCTGTTTTTT. It yields the protein CASSLGQTGELFF. The chain recombines TRBV11-1 with TRBJ2-2; 7 bases line up with TRBD1. Trimming cost V 3 bases and J 5 bases; bases outside gene matches: 0. The CDR3 extends over 13 amino acids. Germline values: CDR1 SGHAT, CDR2 FQDESV (reference sequence).

This chain joins TRBV7-9 and TRBJ1-1; the D is unclear. The germline V gene has CDR1 SEHNR and CDR2 FQNEAQ (reference sequence). This CDR3 has 13 amino acids. Trimming left V 3 bases short and J 10 bases short, with 15 bases between. This chain's CDR3 is CASSFSGFPVAFF. The CDR3 DNA reads TGTGCCAGCAGCTTCTCTGGGTTCCCTGTAGCTTTCTTT.

This clone was picked up a small number of times. This rearrangement joins TRBV5-1 to TRBJ2-3; D is ambiguous. Germline-derived CDR1 and CDR2 are SGHRS and YFSETQ. The CDR3 contains 14 residues. Trimming pared 4 bases from V and 2 bases from J, leaving 11 bases between. Written as DNA, the CDR3 is TGCGCCAGCAGCATGTCCGACCTCACAGATACGCAGTATTTT. Protein sequence: CASSMSDLTDTQYF.

The rearrangement joins TRBV5-1 to TRBJ2-7, with TRBD2 matching over 12 bases. The V gene end was trimmed by 3 bases and the J gene end by 1 base; junction bases not matched to a gene: 2. Per germline, CDR1 SGHRS and CDR2 YFSETQ. The CDR3 runs 15 residues. DNA of the CDR3: TGCGCCAGCAGCTCTAGCGGGAGGGGTTCCTACGAGCAGTACTTC. Translated, it gives CASSSSGRGSYEQYF.

This clone was detected ten times or more. This CDR3 is CASSPSGEKLFF. The CDR3 DNA follows: TGTGCCAGCTCACCCAGTGGTGAAAAACTGTTTTTT. This chain connects TRBV18 to TRBJ1-4; D remains unclear. V was cut by 3 bases and J by 7 bases, with 6 bases left in between. CDR1 is KGHSH, CDR2 LQKENI, per germline. CDR3 length equals 12 residues.

There are a few counts of this clone. The CDR3 region is CASSLGLTGNHEQYF. CDR3 DNA sequence: TGTGCCAGCAGCTTGGGGCTTACAGGGAACCACGAGCAGTACTTC. The rearrangement joins TRBV5-6 to TRBJ2-7; maybe TRBD1 (6 bases). This CDR3 is built from 15 residues. The ends were cut back, 0 bases at V and 5 bases at J, with 15 bases in the middle. In germline, CDR1 is SGHDT, CDR2 YYEEEE.

This clone has just a few counts. The chain couples TRBV28 to TRBJ1-4; D perhaps matches TRBD1 (6 bases). The V end was cut by 10 bases, the J end by 7 bases, with 16 bases between. This CDR3 is built from 13 residues. In germline, CDR1 is MDHEN, CDR2 SYDVKM. CDR3 amino acids: CATEVGGGEKLFF. CDR3 bases: TGTGCCACCGAGGTAGGGGGTGGTGAAAAACTGTTTTTT. Full variable domain (outside the CDR3, taken from reference TRBV28 and TRBJ1-4): DVKVTQSSRYLVKRTGEKVFLECVQDMDHENMFWYRQDPGLGLRLIYFSYDVKMKEKGDIPEGYSVSREKKERFSLILESASTNQTSMYLCATEVGGGEKLFFGSGTQLSVL.

This clone was seen only a few times. The V and J genes are TRBV10-3 and TRBJ2-3, with TRBD2 identical over 7 bases. V shed 7 bases, J shed 3 bases, and the junction held 7 bases outside the gene matches. Germline V gives CDR1 ENHRY, CDR2 SYGVKD. This CDR3 comprises 14 residues. CDR3 protein: CAIKPGGGTDTQYF. The CDR3, as DNA: TGTGCCATCAAACCGGGGGGTGGAACAGATACGCAGTATTTT.